Each of the 27 T cell receptor beta chains below was sequenced from the same sample in a study of cytomegalovirus exposure and HLA in healthy donors. The primer mix had 60 Vbeta and 13 Jbeta primers. TCRdb's copy holds only in-frame clones and misses some; the assay was immunoSEQ multiplex PCR. The sample data list some 130,000 clones. Sequenced sample: PBMCs. These receptors originate from a man younger than 35 in good health and CMV-seronegative.

The chain has TRBV27 and TRBJ2-6; D perhaps matches TRBD2 (5 bases). Germline values: CDR1 MNHEY, CDR2 SMNVEV (reference sequence). This CDR3 is built from 15 residues. With 3 bases removed from V and 2 bases from J, the gap between germline ends came to 8 bases. Written as DNA, the CDR3 is TGTGCCAGCAGTTTTCGGGGAGCTGGGGCCAACGTCCTGACTTTC. This encodes CASSFRGAGANVLTF.

The chain recombines TRBV27 with TRBJ1-5; perhaps TRBD1 as D (5 bases). V was pared by 1 base and J by 2 bases, with 12 bases between. In germline, CDR1 is MNHEY, CDR2 SMNVEV (reference sequence). There are 16 residues in the CDR3. The CDR3 loop is CASSLFGGGGNQPQHF. Written as DNA, the CDR3 is TGTGCCAGCAGTTTATTCGGGGGGGGAGGCAATCAGCCCCAGCATTTT.

The chain has TRBV7-2 and TRBJ1-1; 7 bases are shared with TRBD1. Germline CDR1 SGHTA, CDR2 FQGNSA. The V segment lost 3 bases and the J segment 1 base; nucleotides outside the gene matches: 2. The CDR3 totals 14 residues. The CDR3 sequence: CASSFRDRNTEAFF. The CDR3 coding sequence is TGTGCCAGCAGCTTCAGGGACAGGAACACTGAAGCTTTCTTT.

This chain connects TRBV2 to TRBJ1-4; possible D gene TRBD1, 6 bases. V gave up 7 bases and J gave up 8 bases, with 14 bases separating them. CDR1 and CDR2 from the germline V gene are SNHLY and FYNNEI. The CDR3 covers 13 residues. CDR3 nucleotides: TGTGCCAGCACCACAGGGAGGGGCGAAAAACTGTTTTTT. Amino acids: CASTTGRGEKLFF.

This chain joins TRBV11-3 and TRBJ1-3; a possible D gene is TRBD1 (5 bases). The V and J ends lost 1 base and 5 bases respectively, with 6 bases between them. Germline V gene sequence: CDR1 SGHNT, CDR2 YENEEA. The CDR3 sequence is 13 residues long. CDR3: CASSLGQRNTIYF. CDR3 DNA: TGTGCCAGCAGCTTAGGACAGAGAAACACCATATATTTT. Based on the CDR3 plus reference TRBV11-3 and TRBJ1-3, the full variable domain is EAGVVQSPRYKIIEKKQPVAFWCNPISGHNTLYWYLQNLGQGPELLIRYENEEAVDDSQLPKDRFSAERLKGVDSTLKIQPAELGDSAVYLCASSLGQRNTIYFGEGSWLTVV.

This chain connects TRBV14 to TRBJ1-2; TRBD1 matches at 7 bases. The CDR3 is made up of 14 amino acids. With V trimmed by 2 bases and J by 10 bases, 10 bases remained unmatched. From germline, CDR1 is SGHDN and CDR2 FVKESK. CDR3 sequence reads: CASSQRLFGTDYTF. CDR3 DNA: TGTGCCAGCAGCCAACGTCTCTTCGGGACAGACTACACCTTC.

This chain uses TRBV6-5 with TRBJ1-1; TRBD1 matches 11 bases. The J segment lost 2 bases and the V segment lost 4 bases, leaving 6 bases of the junction unmatched. The germline CDR1 and CDR2 sequences are MNHEY and SVGAGI. CDR3 length: 16 residues. The CDR3 reads CASSSRTGGVNTEAFF. The CDR3 DNA reads TGTGCCAGCAGTTCGCGGACAGGGGGCGTTAACACTGAAGCTTTCTTT.

V is TRBV9 and J is TRBJ1-1, with D possibly being TRBD1 (5 bases). The CDR3 is made up of 15 amino acids. Trimming shortened V by 3 bases and J by 1 base, and 13 bases separated the two germline ends. Per the germline V gene, CDR1 is SGDLS and CDR2 is YYNGEE. The CDR3 bases are TGTGCCAGCAGCGATGAAGCAGGGTCGAACACTGAAGCTTTCTTT. Protein: CASSDEAGSNTEAFF.

The rearrangement links TRBV5-5 to TRBJ2-1; the D is unclear. Looked up from germline, CDR1 is SGHKS and CDR2 is YYEKEE (reference sequence). The germline V and J ends were trimmed by 4 bases and 5 bases, with 16 bases remaining between them. The CDR3 loop spans 15 amino acids. The CDR3 nucleotides read TGTGCCAGCAGCCTTGGTTGGTTAGCAGACAATGAGCAGTTCTTC. Encoded protein: CASSLGWLADNEQFF. Using reference TRBV5-5 and TRBJ2-1 for the parts outside the CDR3, the full variable domain is DAGVTQSPTHLIKTRGQQVTLRCSPISGHKSVSWYQQVLGQGPQFIFQYYEKEERGRGNFPDRFSARQFPNYSSELNVNALLLGDSALYLCASSLGWLADNEQFFGPGTRLTVL.

J is TRBJ1-5 and V is TRBV19; 10 nucleotides align to TRBD1. Per germline, CDR1 LNHDA and CDR2 SQIVND (reference sequence). The CDR3 sequence is 17 residues long. V shed 9 bases, J shed 0 bases, and the junction held 11 bases outside the gene matches. The chain's CDR3 is CASLTRGTGASNQPQHF. CDR3 nucleotide sequence: TGTGCCAGCCTGACTCGTGGGACAGGGGCTAGCAATCAGCCCCAGCATTTT. Filled out from reference TRBV19 and TRBJ1-5, the complete variable domain reads DGGITQSPKYLFRKEGQNVTLSCEQNLNHDAMYWYRQDPGQGLRLIYYSQIVNDFQKGDIAEGYSVSREKKESFPLTVTSAQKNPTAFYLCASLTRGTGASNQPQHFGDGTRLSIL.

This chain connects TRBV4-3 to TRBJ1-2; D gene ambiguous. Germline V gene data show CDR1 as LGHNA and CDR2 as YSLEER. Trimming cost V 1 base and J 1 base, with 19 bases left between them. The CDR3 spans 18 residues. The CDR3 nucleotides read TGCGCCAGCAGCCAAGCTTTAAGCGGCAGGAGCCTTAACTATGGCTACACCTTC. Translated, it gives CASSQALSGRSLNYGYTF.

The genes are TRBV27 and TRBJ2-7, with D possibly being TRBD1 (6 bases). CDR3 length: 15 amino acids. V lost 0 bases to trimming and J lost 2 bases, with 11 bases between them. From germline, CDR1 is MNHEY and CDR2 SMNVEV (reference sequence). The CDR3, as DNA: TGTGCCAGCAGTTTATCGAGGCAGGGGACCTACGAGCAGTACTTC. As protein: CASSLSRQGTYEQYF.

The chain carries TRBV18 and TRBJ2-7; a possible D gene is TRBD1 (5 bases). The CDR3 has 15 amino acids. Germline CDR1 and CDR2: KGHSH and LQKENI. Deletions cut 3 bases from V and 2 bases from J, with 14 bases between. CDR3 region: CASSPQTASAYEQYF. DNA of the CDR3: TGTGCCAGCTCACCTCAGACAGCCTCCGCCTACGAGCAGTACTTC.

V and J are TRBV28 and TRBJ1-6; D may be TRBD1 (6 bases). This CDR3 region has 15 residues. V shed 3 bases and J shed 9 bases, with 15 bases lying between them. Per the germline V gene, CDR1 is MDHEN and CDR2 is SYDVKM. The CDR3 DNA reads as TGTGCCAGCAGTTTGGGGGGGCTATCCAGTTCACCCCTCCACTTT. It translates to CASSLGGLSSSPLHF.

The chain recombines TRBV5-5 with TRBJ1-1; D is undetermined. V lost 2 bases and J 0 bases, leaving 11 bases between the germline ends. The CDR3 is 15 amino acids. From germline, CDR1 is SGHKS and CDR2 YYEKEE (reference sequence). The CDR3 region is CASSLWRALNTEAFF. The DNA for the CDR3 is TGTGCCAGCAGCTTATGGAGGGCACTGAACACTGAAGCTTTCTTT. The variable domain in full, completed from reference TRBV5-5 and TRBJ1-1, reads DAGVTQSPTHLIKTRGQQVTLRCSPISGHKSVSWYQQVLGQGPQFIFQYYEKEERGRGNFPDRFSARQFPNYSSELNVNALLLGDSALYLCASSLWRALNTEAFFGQGTRLTVV.

The chain links TRBV9 to TRBJ2-1, with D possibly TRBD2 on 7 matching bases. This CDR3 comprises 16 residues. Germline CDR1 reads SGDLS; CDR2 reads YYNGEE. Trimming took 0 bases from V and 5 from J, leaving 15 bases between them. The CDR3 DNA reads TGTGCCAGCAGCGTAGGGCCAGCGGGACAAAACAATGAGCAGTTCTTC. Translated, it gives CASSVGPAGQNNEQFF. The full variable domain, its missing parts supplied by reference TRBV9 and TRBJ2-1, is DSGVTQTPKHLITATGQRVTLRCSPRSGDLSVYWYQQSLDQGLQFLIQYYNGEERAKGNILERFSAQQFPDLHSELNLSSLELGDSALYFCASSVGPAGQNNEQFFGPGTRLTVL.

The chain combines TRBV2 with TRBJ1-4; D possibly corresponds to TRBD1 (6 bases). The CDR3 is made up of 13 amino acids. V was trimmed by 10 bases and J by 4 bases, leaving 13 bases between them. Germline assignment: CDR1 SNHLY and CDR2 FYNNEI. The CDR3 sequence is CATRGGGNEKLFF. The CDR3 DNA sequence: TGTGCCACCAGGGGCGGAGGTAATGAAAAACTGTTTTTT.

The chain couples TRBV15 to TRBJ1-4; D is perhaps TRBD1 (5 bases). The CDR3 extends over 12 amino acids. V lost 10 bases, J lost 7 bases, and 13 bases lay in between. Germline V gene lookup returns CDR1 LNHNV and CDR2 YYDKDF (reference sequence). In nucleotides, the CDR3 is TGTGCCAGCGCGCAGGGAAGTGAAAAACTGTTTTTT. Its protein is CASAQGSEKLFF. The entire variable domain, with the rest obtained from reference TRBV15 and TRBJ1-4, is as follows: DAMVIQNPRYQVTQFGKPVTLSCSQTLNHNVMYWYQQKSSQAPKLLFHYYDKDFNNEADTPDNFQSRRPNTSFCFLDIRSPGLGDTAMYLCASAQGSEKLFFGSGTQLSVL.

J is TRBJ2-5 and V is TRBV18, with unresolved D. CDR3 length: 12 amino acids. Trimming shortened V by 5 bases and J by 0 bases, and 4 bases separated the two germline ends. Germline V gene lookup returns CDR1 KGHSH and CDR2 LQKENI. DNA of the CDR3: TGTGCCAGCTCATCGTACCAAGAGACCCAGTACTTC. This encodes CASSSYQETQYF.

This chain uses TRBV5-1 with TRBJ2-3; 8 bases line up with TRBD2. Per germline, CDR1 SGHRS and CDR2 YFSETQ. The CDR3 runs 18 residues. V was clipped by 4 bases and J by 0 bases; unmatched bases: 13. The CDR3 nucleotides are TGCGCCAGCAGCCCTGGACTTCAAAGCGGGAGAAGCACAGATACGCAGTATTTT. Its protein product is CASSPGLQSGRSTDTQYF.

The chain joins TRBV9 to TRBJ2-2, with D maybe TRBD2 (5 bases). V lost 3 bases, J lost 5 bases, and 11 bases lay in between. The CDR3 has 14 residues. CDR1 is SGDLS, CDR2 YYNGEE, per germline. Here the CDR3 reads CASSADWRTGELFF. For the CDR3, the DNA is TGTGCCAGCAGCGCTGACTGGAGGACCGGGGAGCTGTTTTTT.

The chain joins TRBV21-1 to TRBJ2-5; the table calls TRBD1, which could not be checked here. TRBV21-1 is termed a pseudogene. There are 12 residues in the CDR3. The CDR3 DNA reads as TGTGCCAGCAGCAGACAGGGAGAGACCCAGTACTTC. Its translation: CASSRQGETQYF.

The V and J genes are TRBV5-5 and TRBJ2-3; TRBD1 matches 8 bases. CDR3 length: 13 residues. The junction had 7 bases not matched to a gene; V was cut back by 7 bases and J by 6 bases. From germline, CDR1 is SGHKS and CDR2 YYEKEE (reference sequence). The DNA of the CDR3 is TGTGCCAGCGGACAGGGTTCAAGGGATACGCAGTATTTT. It codes for CASGQGSRDTQYF.

The V and J genes are TRBV4-3 and TRBJ1-1; maybe TRBD1 (6 bases). The CDR3 is 16 amino acids. Trimming removed 3 bases from V and 0 bases from J, with 14 bases in between. Germline assignment: CDR1 LGHNA and CDR2 YSLEER. CDR3 region: CASSQDSQGLNTEAFF. Here the CDR3 DNA reads TGCGCCAGCAGCCAGGATTCTCAGGGGCTGAACACTGAAGCTTTCTTT.

V is TRBV19 and J is TRBJ2-7; TRBD1 might be the D (5 bases). The ends were cut back, 0 bases at V and 3 bases at J, with 12 bases in the middle. The CDR3 loop spans 15 amino acids. Germline V lookup: CDR1 LNHDA, CDR2 SQIVND (reference sequence). Here the CDR3 reads CASSIDPAGNYEQYF. The CDR3 DNA sequence: TGTGCCAGTAGTATAGATCCGGCAGGGAACTACGAGCAGTACTTC.

The rearrangement joins TRBV18 to TRBJ2-3; 13 bases match TRBD2. Trimming cost V 4 bases and J 5 bases; bases outside gene matches: 6. Germline V CDR1 and CDR2: KGHSH, LQKENI. The CDR3 length is 16 residues. CDR3 amino acids: CASSQLAGGRKDTQYF. The CDR3 bases are TGTGCCAGCTCACAACTAGCGGGGGGGCGTAAAGATACGCAGTATTTT.

This chain links TRBV10-3 with TRBJ1-2; 7 positions agree with TRBD1. Trimming took 7 bases from V and 3 from J; bases not matched to a gene: 8. The CDR3 is 14 residues long. Germline V lookup: CDR1 ENHRY, CDR2 SYGVKD. CDR3 sequence (DNA): TGTGCCATCAATTTTGGACAGGCGGACTATGGCTACACCTTC. Amino acids: CAINFGQADYGYTF.